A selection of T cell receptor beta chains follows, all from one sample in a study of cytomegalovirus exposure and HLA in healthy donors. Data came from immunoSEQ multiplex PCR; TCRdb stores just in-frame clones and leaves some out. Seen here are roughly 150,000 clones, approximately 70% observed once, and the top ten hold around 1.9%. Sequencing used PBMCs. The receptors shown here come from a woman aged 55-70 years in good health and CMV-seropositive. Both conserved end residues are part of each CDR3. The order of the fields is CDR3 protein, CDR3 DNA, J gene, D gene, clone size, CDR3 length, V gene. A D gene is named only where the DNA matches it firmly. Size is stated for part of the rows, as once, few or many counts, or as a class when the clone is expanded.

cdr3_aa: CASSPGGTPTGELFF; cdr3_nt: TGCGCCAGCAGCCCAGGTGGGACTCCCACCGGGGAGCTGTTTTTT; j_call: TRBJ2-2; d_call: .; clone_size: .; cdr3_length: 15; v_call: TRBV5-1
cdr3_aa: CASSLDLPGQSTDTQYF; cdr3_nt: TGCGCCAGCAGCTTGGACCTGCCGGGACAGAGCACAGATACGCAGTATTTT; j_call: TRBJ2-3; d_call: TRBD1; clone_size: few; cdr3_length: 17; v_call: TRBV5-1
cdr3_aa: CASSGGPSYEQYF; cdr3_nt: TGTGCCAGCAGCGGGGGCCCCAGCTACGAGCAGTACTTC; j_call: TRBJ2-7; d_call: .; clone_size: .; cdr3_length: 13; v_call: TRBV9
cdr3_aa: CASSTPGLAGSHEQFF; cdr3_nt: TGTGCCAGCAGCACTCCGGGACTAGCGGGATCTCATGAGCAGTTCTTC; j_call: TRBJ2-1; d_call: .; clone_size: .; cdr3_length: 16; v_call: TRBV21-1
cdr3_aa: CASSPGTVGEQYF; cdr3_nt: TGTGCCAGCTCACCCGGGACAGTCGGCGAGCAGTACTTC; j_call: TRBJ2-7; d_call: TRBD1; clone_size: once; cdr3_length: 13; v_call: TRBV18
cdr3_aa: CASSRPTGVETQYF; cdr3_nt: TGTGCCAGCAGTCGCCCGACAGGGGTGGAGACCCAGTACTTC; j_call: TRBJ2-5; d_call: TRBD1; clone_size: .; cdr3_length: 14; v_call: TRBV28
cdr3_aa: CASSLLAERDTGELFF; cdr3_nt: TGTGCCAGTAGTTTACTAGCGGAGAGGGACACCGGGGAGCTGTTTTTT; j_call: TRBJ2-2; d_call: TRBD2; clone_size: .; cdr3_length: 16; v_call: TRBV19
cdr3_aa: CASSMSGSANYGYTF; cdr3_nt: TGTGCCAGTAGTATGTCCGGTTCGGCTAACTATGGCTACACCTTC; j_call: TRBJ1-2; d_call: .; clone_size: .; cdr3_length: 15; v_call: TRBV19
cdr3_aa: CASSLRAGEGYTF; cdr3_nt: TGTGCCAGCAGCTTAAGGGCAGGGGAAGGCTACACCTTC; j_call: TRBJ1-2; d_call: .; clone_size: .; cdr3_length: 13; v_call: TRBV11-1
cdr3_aa: CASSYSSTDTQYF; cdr3_nt: TGTGCCAGCAGCTATTCGAGCACAGATACGCAGTATTTT; j_call: TRBJ2-3; d_call: .; clone_size: .; cdr3_length: 13; v_call: TRBV5-6
cdr3_aa: CASSPIPTGSTDTQYF; cdr3_nt: TGCGCCAGCAGCCCCATCCCGACAGGGTCCACAGATACGCAGTATTTT; j_call: TRBJ2-3; d_call: TRBD1; clone_size: .; cdr3_length: 16; v_call: TRBV5-1
cdr3_aa: CASSPRPSGSYEQYF; cdr3_nt: TGTGCCAGCAGCCCTCGGCCTAGCGGGAGTTACGAGCAGTACTTC; j_call: TRBJ2-7; d_call: TRBD2; clone_size: .; cdr3_length: 15; v_call: TRBV6-5
cdr3_aa: CASGTAQSYEQYF; cdr3_nt: TGTGCCAGTGGGACAGCTCAATCCTACGAGCAGTACTTC; j_call: TRBJ2-7; d_call: TRBD1; clone_size: .; cdr3_length: 13; v_call: TRBV2
cdr3_aa: CAWSGQGEGEAFF; cdr3_nt: TGTGCCTGGTCGGGACAGGGGGAGGGTGAAGCTTTCTTT; j_call: TRBJ1-1; d_call: TRBD1; clone_size: .; cdr3_length: 13; v_call: TRBV30
cdr3_aa: CASSSLAGGNTGELFF; cdr3_nt: TGCGCCAGCAGCTCCCTAGCGGGAGGAAACACCGGGGAGCTGTTTTTT; j_call: TRBJ2-2; d_call: TRBD2; clone_size: .; cdr3_length: 16; v_call: TRBV5-1
cdr3_aa: CASSPRVSFGEQYF; cdr3_nt: TGTGCCAGCAGTCCCCGGGTCTCGTTCGGCGAGCAGTACTTC; j_call: TRBJ2-7; d_call: .; clone_size: .; cdr3_length: 14; v_call: TRBV27
cdr3_aa: CASSLRGANRNEQFF; cdr3_nt: TGTGCCAGCAGCCTTCGGGGGGCGAACCGGAATGAGCAGTTCTTC; j_call: TRBJ2-1; d_call: .; clone_size: .; cdr3_length: 15; v_call: TRBV7-9
cdr3_aa: CASSVRDREETQYF; cdr3_nt: TGTGCCAGCAGCGTCCGGGACAGAGAAGAGACCCAGTACTTC; j_call: TRBJ2-5; d_call: TRBD1; clone_size: .; cdr3_length: 14; v_call: TRBV9
cdr3_aa: CASSQLLSGTGGELFF; cdr3_nt: TGCGCCAGCAGCCAGCTCCTTAGCGGGACCGGCGGGGAGCTGTTTTTT; j_call: TRBJ2-2; d_call: TRBD2; clone_size: .; cdr3_length: 16; v_call: TRBV4-1
cdr3_aa: CASSQSRASGNYEQYF; cdr3_nt: TGCGCCAGCAGCCAGTCGAGGGCTAGCGGAAACTACGAGCAGTACTTC; j_call: TRBJ2-7; d_call: TRBD2; clone_size: .; cdr3_length: 16; v_call: TRBV4-1
cdr3_aa: CASSMDSLSGNTIYF; cdr3_nt: TGTGCCAGTAGTATGGACAGTCTCTCTGGAAACACCATATATTTT; j_call: TRBJ1-3; d_call: .; clone_size: .; cdr3_length: 15; v_call: TRBV19
cdr3_aa: CASSYAGVFNYGYTF; cdr3_nt: TGTGCCAGCAGTTACGCGGGGGTATTTAACTATGGCTACACCTTC; j_call: TRBJ1-2; d_call: .; clone_size: .; cdr3_length: 15; v_call: TRBV6-6
cdr3_aa: CASTIRLRNQPQHF; cdr3_nt: TGTGCCAGCACCATCAGACTCCGCAATCAGCCCCAGCATTTT; j_call: TRBJ1-5; d_call: .; clone_size: .; cdr3_length: 14; v_call: TRBV28
cdr3_aa: CASSPRQGPSGYTF; cdr3_nt: TGTGCCAGCAGCCCGCGACAGGGACCTTCTGGCTACACCTTC; j_call: TRBJ1-2; d_call: TRBD1; clone_size: .; cdr3_length: 14; v_call: TRBV7-2
cdr3_aa: CASSLSGTGVEQYF; cdr3_nt: TGCGCCAGCAGCTTGTCCGGGACAGGGGTCGAGCAGTACTTC; j_call: TRBJ2-7; d_call: TRBD1; clone_size: few; cdr3_length: 14; v_call: TRBV5-1
cdr3_aa: CASQDRLNTEAFF; cdr3_nt: TGTGCCAGCCAGGACAGGTTGAACACTGAAGCTTTCTTT; j_call: TRBJ1-1; d_call: TRBD1; clone_size: .; cdr3_length: 13; v_call: TRBV19
cdr3_aa: CAISRGAGNEQFF; cdr3_nt: TGTGCCATCAGTCGGGGGGCGGGGAATGAGCAGTTCTTC; j_call: TRBJ2-1; d_call: .; clone_size: .; cdr3_length: 13; v_call: TRBV10-3
cdr3_aa: CASSPGSSGRVYEQYF; cdr3_nt: TGTGCCAGCAGCCCCGGGTCTAGCGGGAGAGTCTACGAGCAGTACTTC; j_call: TRBJ2-7; d_call: TRBD2; clone_size: .; cdr3_length: 16; v_call: TRBV11-3
cdr3_aa: CASSLTANYGYTF; cdr3_nt: TGTGCCAGCAGCTTGACAGCTAACTATGGCTACACCTTC; j_call: TRBJ1-2; d_call: .; clone_size: few; cdr3_length: 13; v_call: TRBV5-4